This T cell receptor (beta chain) was found in a study of cytomegalovirus exposure and HLA in healthy donors. Study-level information: Counted in an early data release were about 80 million unique TCRs from HLA-typed donors. Study outcomes and limitations: One variant, a missense change in DCLRE1C, was linked in a later analysis to TCR beta V- and J-gene trimming. Per published accounts, TCR beta sequences correctly predicted the HLA-A and HLA-B alleles of most subjects.

To note about this clone: Its specificity is not known.

The PCR contained 60 Vbeta and 13 Jbeta primers. The table came from immunoSEQ multiplex PCR; TCRdb's copy has only in-frame clones and leaves some out. In the table there are around 120,000 clones, roughly 82% of which are singletons. CDR1 and CDR2 (germline): LGHNA, YSLEER. The CDR3 contains 13 residues. V lost 5 bases and J 6 bases, leaving 10 bases between the germline ends. The TCR comes from a boy aged 5-17 years in good health and CMV-seronegative. The sequenced sample consisted of PBMCs. The chain is built from TRBV4-3 and TRBJ1-4; weak D call: TRBD1 (5 bases). Here the CDR3 reads CASSSGTHEKLFF. The CDR3 DNA reads as TGCGCCAGCAGCTCAGGGACTCATGAAAAACTGTTTTTT.